The 31 T cell receptor beta chains reported below all come from one sample, sequenced in a study of CD8 T cells in ankylosing spondylitis. General study points: Characteristic of ankylosing spondylitis blood, it appeared, was a TCR beta motif comprising roughly eight highly homologous variants.

Their cognate antigens are unknown. TCRdb used MiXCR to reprocess the 5' RACE reads, holding one entry per CDR3 protein. The table has 400,000 to 450,000 distinct CDR3 sequences, 17% seen once; the top ten hold 1%. The specimen sequenced was blood, either unsorted or a sorted T cell fraction (not recorded which). All receptors come from a male donor with ankylosing spondylitis.

The chain has TRBV6-2 or TRBV6-3 and TRBJ2-7; a possible D gene is TRBD2 (6 bases). This CDR3 spans 12 amino acids. Between the trimmed V and J ends, which lost 2 bases and 10 bases, there was a span of 12 bases. Germline V gives CDR1 MNHEY, CDR2 SVGEGT. CDR3 sequence (DNA): TGTGCCAGCAGTTACGGGCTAGCGAAACAGTACTTC. It encodes CASSYGLAKQYF.

The chain links TRBV5-1 to TRBJ1-1, with 8 nucleotides matching TRBD1. There are 16 residues in the CDR3. Germline CDR1 and CDR2: SGHRS and YFSETQ. After removal of 2 bases from V and 2 bases from J, the junction contained 8 bases not matched to a gene. The CDR3 is CASSLGWTGTNTEAFF. In DNA, the CDR3 is TGCGCCAGCAGCTTAGGGTGGACAGGGACTAACACTGAAGCTTTCTTT.

This clonotype was counted ten times or more. The CDR3 coding sequence is TGTGCCAGCAGTGTCTCGTTTCGGGTGGAAGCTTTCTTT. This codes for CASSVSFRVEAFF. The rearrangement joins TRBV6-1 to TRBJ1-1; D not resolved. The germline CDR1 and CDR2 sequences are MNHNS and SASEGT. The CDR3 is 13 amino acids. Trimming took off 4 bases at V and 8 bases at J, with 14 bases between the two ends.

The chain combines TRBV12-3 or TRBV12-4 with TRBJ2-1, with 8 bases aligning to TRBD2. V gave up 7 bases and J gave up 4 bases; unmatched junction bases: 6. This CDR3 comprises 14 residues. CDR3 DNA: TGTGCCAGCAAAACCGGGACTAGTTACAATGAGCAGTTCTTC. This gives the protein CASKTGTSYNEQFF.

This clonotype was seen more than once but under ten times. The chain links TRBV27 to TRBJ2-3, with unresolved D. The V end lost 5 bases, the J end lost 3 bases, and 12 bases lay between the germline ends. The CDR3 sequence is 14 residues long. CDR1 is MNHEY, CDR2 SMNVEV, per germline (reference sequence). The CDR3 DNA reads as TGTGCCAGCAGTCCCACACATGGGACAGATACGCAGTATTTT. It encodes CASSPTHGTDTQYF.

This clonotype was counted only a few times. The gene calls are TRBV7-2 and TRBJ2-5, with D perhaps matching TRBD2 (5 bases). The CDR3 has 15 residues. V was shortened by 3 bases and J by 2 bases, with 13 bases between the two germline ends. The germline V gene has CDR1 SGHTA and CDR2 FQGNSA. Here the CDR3 DNA reads TGTGCCAGCAGCTTCCCTGGACCGGGACAAGAGACCCAGTACTTC. Translation: CASSFPGPGQETQYF.

The chain recombines TRBV20-1 with TRBJ2-7, with D possibly being TRBD2 (6 bases). The germline V gene has CDR1 DFQATT and CDR2 SNEGSKA (reference sequence). Trimming pared 6 bases from V and 7 bases from J, leaving 16 bases between. The CDR3 is 12 amino acids. DNA for the CDR3: TGCAGTGCCGACGGACTGGCGGGGGAGCAGTACTTC. It specifies CSADGLAGEQYF.

The CDR3 DNA sequence: TGTGCCAGCAGTTTAGCGGGGGAATTATACAATGAGCAGTTCTTC. Its translation is CASSLAGELYNEQFF. This chain joins TRBV28 and TRBJ2-1; 7 bases are a match to TRBD2. Germline values: CDR1 MDHEN, CDR2 SYDVKM. This CDR3 comprises 15 residues. V was clipped by 2 bases and J by 4 bases; unmatched bases: 5.

The CDR3 bases are TGCGCCAGCAGCCCTGGCAGGGGGAGCAATCAGCCCCAGCATTTT. It specifies CASSPGRGSNQPQHF. This chain links TRBV5-1 with TRBJ1-5; 7 positions match TRBD1. The ends lost 4 bases at V and 1 base at J; junction bases unmatched: 5. The CDR3 extends over 15 amino acids. The germline V gene has CDR1 SGHRS and CDR2 YFSETQ.

This clonotype was seen a handful of times. This chain uses TRBV4-2 with TRBJ2-3; 10 bases are a match to TRBD2. Trimming at V came to 0 bases and at J to 4 bases, leaving 7 bases not matched to a gene. CDR3 length equals 17 residues. Germline lookup yields CDR1 LGHNA and CDR2 YNFKEQ. The CDR3 DNA sequence: TGTGCCAGCAGCCAAGATCGGGCTAGCGGGAGTTCAGATACGCAGTATTTT. It encodes CASSQDRASGSSDTQYF.

V gene TRBV2 combines with J gene TRBJ2-7; 10 bases map to TRBD1. Looked up from germline, CDR1 is SNHLY and CDR2 is FYNNEI. This CDR3 comprises 14 residues. V lost 9 bases and J lost 0; bases outside the gene matches: 5. Here the CDR3 reads CASRGTGVSYEQYF. The CDR3 DNA sequence: TGTGCCAGTCGTGGGACAGGGGTCTCCTACGAGCAGTACTTC.

This clonotype has more than one count but fewer than ten. The genes are TRBV12-3 or TRBV12-4 and TRBJ2-7; TRBD2 is a possible D gene (5 bases). The V gene lost 6 bases and the J gene lost 0 bases, with 18 bases spanning the gap. The CDR3 is 16 amino acids. The CDR3 DNA reads as TGTGCCAGCAGCCCCCGGCGGGTTTTGAGCTCCTACGAGCAGTACTTC. Protein: CASSPRRVLSSYEQYF.

This clonotype was observed a handful of times. The V and J genes are TRBV18 and TRBJ1-6; D may be TRBD1 (6 bases). The CDR3 extends over 15 amino acids. Germline V gene sequence: CDR1 KGHSH, CDR2 LQKENI. V was shortened by 3 bases and J by 7 bases, with 13 bases between the two germline ends. CDR3 amino acids: CASSPSTGYNSPLHF. The CDR3 DNA reads as TGTGCCAGCTCACCGTCAACAGGGTACAATTCACCCCTCCACTTT. The variable domain in full, completed from reference TRBV18 and TRBJ1-6, reads NAGVMQNPRHLVRRRGQEARLRCSPMKGHSHVYWYRQLPEEGLKFMVYLQKENIIDESGMPKERFSAEFPKEGPSILRIQQVVRGDSAAYFCASSPSTGYNSPLHFGNGTRLTVT.

This clonotype turned up a few times. The chain recombines TRBV28 with TRBJ2-5; no firm D call. V was pared by 7 bases and J by 5 bases, with 11 bases between. This CDR3 has 12 residues. Per germline, CDR1 MDHEN and CDR2 SYDVKM. The CDR3 DNA reads TGTGCCAGCACCACGCTTTCTGAGACCCAGTACTTC. It translates to CASTTLSETQYF.

This clonotype occurred a few times. The gene calls are TRBV7-2 and TRBJ1-2; 8 positions agree with TRBD1. The CDR3 spans 15 residues. Germline V gives CDR1 SGHTA, CDR2 FQGNSA. V was pared by 3 bases and J by 0 bases, with 3 bases of the junction left unmatched. CDR3 protein: CASSLKTGANYGYTF. The CDR3 DNA follows: TGTGCCAGCAGCTTGAAGACAGGGGCTAACTATGGCTACACCTTC.

This clonotype was detected a few times. The rearrangement uses TRBV12-3 or TRBV12-4 and TRBJ1-1; 7 bases map to TRBD1. V lost 6 bases and J lost 5; bases outside the gene matches: 18. The CDR3 totals 17 residues. CDR3 DNA sequence: TGTGCCAGCAGCCCAGGACAGGCCGGTTCTTGGATAACTGAAGCTTTCTTT. Protein: CASSPGQAGSWITEAFF.

Ten or more counts support this clonotype. This sequence joins TRBV20-1 and TRBJ1-1; 10 positions match TRBD1. The CDR3 has 15 residues. V dropped 5 bases and J dropped 5; count of bases not matched to a gene: 11. The germline CDR1 and CDR2 sequences are DFQATT and SNEGSKA (reference sequence). CDR3 region: CSAVRDRGSWTEAFF. CDR3 nucleotides: TGCAGTGCTGTGCGGGACAGGGGATCGTGGACTGAAGCTTTCTTT.

This clonotype was picked up a small number of times. V usage is TRBV24-1 and J usage is TRBJ2-5; tentatively, D is TRBD1 or TRBD2 (5 bases each). Looked up from germline, CDR1 is KGHDR and CDR2 is SFDVKD. The CDR3 length is 15 residues. Trimming cost V 4 bases and J 4 bases, with 15 bases left between them. CDR3 sequence (DNA): TGTGCCACCAGTGACCCGGGGACGAGGCCAGAGACCCAGTACTTC. It translates to CATSDPGTRPETQYF.

This clonotype turned up a few times. The gene calls are TRBV20-1 and TRBJ2-1; 8 nucleotides align to TRBD2. Germline V lookup: CDR1 DFQATT, CDR2 SNEGSKA (reference sequence). The CDR3 consists of 15 residues. The junction had 8 bases not matched to a gene; V was cut back by 0 bases and J by 7 bases. In DNA form, the CDR3 reads TGCAGTGCTAGAGATGGGAGGGCTAGCGGGAATGAGCAGTTCTTC. Translated: CSARDGRASGNEQFF.

The chain carries TRBV3-1 and TRBJ2-7; D gene unclear. Germline values: CDR1 LGHDT, CDR2 YNNKEL (reference sequence). V was trimmed by 3 bases and J by 5 bases, leaving 11 bases between them. This CDR3 contains 13 residues. The chain's CDR3 is CASSHRQPNEQYF. The DNA of the CDR3 is TGTGCCAGCAGCCATAGACAACCCAACGAGCAGTACTTC.

This clonotype was seen more than once but under ten times. The chain is built from TRBV20-1 and TRBJ1-1; D is ambiguous. The CDR3 sequence is 11 residues long. V lost 6 bases to trimming and J lost 7 bases, with 12 bases between them. Per germline, CDR1 DFQATT and CDR2 SNEGSKA (reference sequence). The CDR3 spells CSASAEHEAFF. The CDR3 nucleotides are TGCAGTGCCAGCGCTGAACATGAAGCTTTCTTT.

The chain has TRBV4-1 and TRBJ1-2; D gene uncertain. V lost 4 bases and J lost 1, with 13 bases in between. Germline CDR1 MGHRA, CDR2 YSYEKL. The CDR3 consists of 15 residues. CDR3 sequence: CASSPQTSDNYGYTF. CDR3 nucleotide sequence: TGCGCCAGCAGCCCCCAGACCAGCGATAACTATGGCTACACCTTC.

The chain employs TRBV6-6 and TRBJ2-7; D is undetermined. Germline V gene sequence: CDR1 MNHNY, CDR2 SVGAGI (reference sequence). There are 13 residues in the CDR3. The V end lost 5 bases, the J end lost 4 bases, and 12 bases lay between the germline ends. This chain's CDR3 is CASSRASVYEQYF. The DNA of the CDR3 is TGTGCCAGCAGTCGGGCCAGTGTATACGAGCAGTACTTC.

The sample holds a few counts of this clonotype. The chain combines TRBV5-1 with TRBJ2-3, with 12 positions matching TRBD2. V lost 4 bases, J lost 2 bases, and 5 bases stayed unmatched. The CDR3 runs 16 residues. Germline CDR1 is SGHRS and CDR2 is YFSETQ. CDR3 DNA: TGCGCCAGCAGCCGTGCTAGCGGGAGGGTCACAGATACGCAGTATTTT. Translated, it gives CASSRASGRVTDTQYF.

This clonotype was detected many times. For the CDR3, the DNA is TGCGCCAGCAGCTTGGCGGGAGTCTACAATGAGCAGTTCTTC. This encodes CASSLAGVYNEQFF. The chain is built from TRBV5-1 and TRBJ2-1; the D gene is possibly TRBD2 (6 bases). The CDR3 runs to 14 residues. The germline V gene encodes CDR1 SGHRS and CDR2 YFSETQ. Between the trimmed V and J ends, which lost 0 bases and 3 bases, there was a span of 7 bases.

The rearrangement joins TRBV20-1 to TRBJ1-5; D call uncertain. This CDR3 is built from 16 residues. V shed 3 bases and J shed 1 base, with 16 bases lying between them. Germline-derived CDR1 and CDR2 are DFQATT and SNEGSKA (reference sequence). The CDR3 DNA follows: TGCAGTGCTAGGGGCTTCCGGGCGGGAAGCAATCAGCCCCAGCATTTT. This gives the protein CSARGFRAGSNQPQHF.

This clonotype has just a few counts. This sequence joins TRBV10-3 and TRBJ1-2; D possibly corresponds to TRBD1 (6 bases). This CDR3 is 17 amino acids long. V was pared by 6 bases and J by 0 bases, with 20 bases between. Germline CDR1 and CDR2: ENHRY and SYGVKD. The CDR3 is CAISPGQTYHPNYGYTF. CDR3 bases: TGTGCCATCAGCCCCGGACAGACTTACCACCCTAACTATGGCTACACCTTC.

This clonotype was seen a few times. This chain uses TRBV12-3 or TRBV12-4 with TRBJ2-5; TRBD2 matches at 14 bases. J was trimmed by 5 bases and V by 5 bases; bases with no gene match: 10. The CDR3 is 17 residues long. The CDR3 here is CASSPQTSGRAGETQYF. The CDR3, as DNA: TGTGCCAGCAGTCCCCAGACTAGCGGGAGGGCTGGGGAGACCCAGTACTTC.

This clonotype was seen more than once but under ten times. J is TRBJ1-6 and V is TRBV7-2; 9 bases are shared with TRBD1. CDR1 and CDR2 from the germline V gene are SGHTA and FQGNSA. The CDR3 extends over 14 amino acids. J gave up 9 bases and V 6 bases, and 6 bases lay outside the gene matches. The CDR3 DNA reads TGTGCCAGCAGTCTAGGGGACAGGGTTTCACCCCTCCACTTT. This encodes CASSLGDRVSPLHF.

This clonotype was found a few times. This chain connects TRBV10-2 to TRBJ2-7, with 8 bases lining up with TRBD2. The CDR3 has 14 residues. Germline V CDR1 and CDR2: WSHSY, SAAADI. V lost 2 bases, J lost 2 bases, and 2 bases stayed unmatched. The CDR3 sequence: CASSESGGTYEQYF. The DNA for the CDR3 is TGCGCCAGCAGTGAGAGCGGGGGAACCTACGAGCAGTACTTC.

This clonotype was recorded many times. This chain links TRBV12-3 or TRBV12-4 with TRBJ1-1, with D possibly being TRBD1 (6 bases). The CDR3 loop spans 15 amino acids. V lost 6 bases to trimming and J lost 3 bases, with 17 bases between them. CDR3 sequence reads: CASRNTGTTYTEAFF. The CDR3, as DNA: TGTGCCAGCAGAAACACCGGGACAACCTACACTGAAGCTTTCTTT.